Below, 13 T cell receptor beta chains from the same sample are listed, as sequenced in a study of CD8 T cell repertoires and HIV-1 epitope variants (dated by TCRdb to 2020 to 2022). These receptors' antigens are unknown. Libraries were built with the immunoSEQ multiplex PCR assay. TCRdb took over this immuneACCESS table, retaining in-frame rearrangements with V and J assigned. Such tables are incomplete; in checked studies, under half of the missing clones stem from an unresolved V gene, and the remainder is unexplained. This sample gives roughly 5,600 clones in total; approximately 68% of them show up just once. Roughly 42% of the sample belongs to the ten largest clones. Sequencing was carried out using cultured CD8+ T cells derived from PBMCs. Every receptor here comes from a male donor with HIV.

This clone was seen a few times. CDR3: CSVRQLAGVGNEQFF. CDR3 bases: TGCAGCGTTCGTCAACTAGCGGGAGTGGGCAATGAGCAGTTCTTC. The genes are TRBV29-1 and TRBJ2-1; TRBD2 matches at 11 bases. Unmatched junction bases numbered 9, after V lost 5 bases and J lost 6 bases. Germline V gene sequence: CDR1 SQVTM, CDR2 ANQGSEA. The CDR3 length is 15 residues.

The V and J genes are TRBV29-1 and TRBJ1-3; TRBD1 matches at 8 bases. Germline CDR1 SQVTM, CDR2 ANQGSEA. With V trimmed by 5 bases and J by 3 bases, 9 bases remained unmatched. The CDR3 runs to 15 residues. CDR3 residues: CSVLTTGGGGNTIYF. Here the CDR3 DNA reads TGCAGCGTTCTTACTACAGGGGGTGGTGGAAACACCATATATTTT.

The chain links TRBV6-5 to TRBJ1-2; maybe TRBD1 (5 bases). Trimming left V 0 bases short and J 2 bases short, with 10 bases between. Germline-derived CDR1 and CDR2 are MNHEY and SVGAGI. The CDR3 has 15 amino acids. In nucleotides, the CDR3 is TGTGCCAGCAGTTACTCGGGGGGTACCAACTATGGCTACACCTTC. Its translation: CASSYSGGTNYGYTF.

This clone was detected a few times. The J gene is TRBJ1-5, the V gene TRBV7-8, with D unresolved. Deletions cut 5 bases from V and 5 bases from J, with 10 bases between. Germline V lookup: CDR1 SGHVS, CDR2 FQNEAQ. The CDR3 runs 13 residues. The CDR3 loop reads CASSQRWDQPQHF. CDR3 sequence (DNA): TGTGCCAGCAGCCAAAGGTGGGATCAGCCCCAGCATTTT.

In its sample, this clone was seen a few times. The gene calls are TRBV5-8 and TRBJ2-3, with 10 nucleotides matching TRBD2. Germline loops: CDR1 SGHTS, CDR2 YDEGEE. CDR3 length: 16 amino acids. Trimming took 4 bases from V and 2 from J; bases not matched to a gene: 7. The CDR3 region has the DNA TGTGCCAGCAGCCCTACTAGCGGGGTCGCCACAGATACGCAGTATTTT. This translates into CASSPTSGVATDTQYF.

The genes are TRBV6-1 and TRBJ2-7; D might be TRBD1 or TRBD2, each matching 6 bases. V lost 1 base and J 7 bases, leaving 17 bases between the germline ends. The germline V gene has CDR1 MNHNS and CDR2 SASEGT. The CDR3 consists of 15 residues. CDR3 in amino acids: CASSEDGGGMWEQYF. CDR3 sequence (DNA): TGTGCCAGCAGTGAAGATGGAGGGGGGATGTGGGAGCAGTACTTC.

This clone is deemed medium-sized. The V call is TRBV5-5, the J call TRBJ2-5, with TRBD2 matching 11 bases. The V segment lost 2 bases and the J segment 2 bases; nucleotides outside the gene matches: 2. CDR1 and CDR2 (germline): SGHKS, YYEKEE (reference sequence). The CDR3 contains 15 residues. The CDR3 sequence: CASSFSSGGQETQYF. In DNA, the CDR3 is TGTGCCAGCAGCTTTTCTAGCGGGGGGCAAGAGACCCAGTACTTC.

This chain joins TRBV4-2 and TRBJ2-7; 10 nucleotides match TRBD2. After removal of 0 bases from V and 2 bases from J, the junction contained 4 bases not matched to a gene. The CDR3 covers 16 residues. CDR1 is LGHNA and CDR2 is YNFKEQ in the germline V gene. The CDR3 region is CASSQDWTSGAYEQYF. The CDR3 DNA sequence: TGTGCCAGCAGCCAAGATTGGACTAGCGGCGCCTACGAGCAGTACTTC.

The genes are TRBV4-1 and TRBJ2-7; D remains ambiguous. The CDR3 runs 17 residues. The germline V and J ends were trimmed by 4 bases and 2 bases, with 21 bases remaining between them. CDR1 and CDR2 from the germline V gene are MGHRA and YSYEKL. The CDR3 spells CASSPILRPERTYEQYF. The CDR3 region has the DNA TGCGCCAGCAGCCCTATACTACGACCCGAGAGGACCTACGAGCAGTACTTC.

For this clone: Other DNA sequences of this sample code for an identical CDR3. The rearrangement links TRBV5-2 to TRBJ1-2. TRBV5-2 corresponds to a pseudogene. The CDR3 has 16 residues. CDR3 nucleotide sequence: TGCGCCAGCAGCCAAGATCCCCCAGACTTGGACTATGGCTACACCTTC. Its protein is CASSQDPPDLDYGYTF.

The V call is TRBV11-2, the J call TRBJ2-1, with 9 bases aligning to TRBD1. V lost 4 bases to trimming and J lost 9 bases; unmatched junction nucleotides: 13. The germline gives CDR1 SGHAT, CDR2 FQNNGV. The CDR3 is made up of 16 amino acids. The CDR3 loop is CASSSTQGQGYGEQFF. CDR3 bases: TGTGCCAGCAGCTCGACCCAGGGACAGGGTTATGGTGAGCAGTTCTTC.

This chain connects TRBV4-3 to TRBJ1-4; D call uncertain. Germline CDR1 and CDR2: LGHNA and YSLEER. This CDR3 comprises 20 residues. V lost 4 bases to trimming and J lost 0 bases, with 24 bases between them. CDR3 nucleotides: TGCGCCAGCAGCCCAGTAGATATCGTGGCAGAGCCTTCAACTAATGAAAAACTGTTTTTT. Amino acid sequence: CASSPVDIVAEPSTNEKLFF.

CDR3 sequence: CASSYSENTEAFF. The CDR3 DNA follows: TGTGCCAGCAGTTACTCGGAGAACACTGAAGCTTTCTTT. The V call is TRBV6-5, the J call TRBJ1-1; D is unclear. CDR3 length: 13 residues. The V end lost 0 bases, the J end lost 1 base, and 3 bases lay between the germline ends. CDR1 is MNHEY, CDR2 SVGAGI, per germline.